This entry lists 15 T cell receptor beta chains sequenced from one sample in a study of molecular identifiers for immune sequencing clone quantification. MiXCR, applied by TCRdb to the PCR reads, yields one record per CDR3 protein. The data hold more than 85,000 distinct CDR3 sequences, with 36% observed a single time. The sequencing sample was made of naive CD8+ T cells from blood, with Jurkat cell RNA spiked in. Subset noted: FACS-sorted CD8+CD4-CCR7+CD45RA+ naive T cells. The receptors were gathered from a human donor in good health. Some libraries in this study had Jurkat cell RNA spiked in.

V is TRBV6-5 and J is TRBJ2-3, with TRBD2 identical over 7 bases. Trimming cost V 5 bases and J 6 bases; bases outside gene matches: 5. Germline assignment: CDR1 MNHEY and CDR2 SVGAGI. CDR3 length: 13 residues. This CDR3 reads CASSPDGGDTQYF. Here the CDR3 DNA reads TGTGCCAGCAGTCCTGACGGGGGGGATACGCAGTATTTT.

This clonotype was counted between two and nine times. The rearrangement joins TRBV20-1 to TRBJ2-5; 10 nucleotides agree with TRBD2. The germline gives CDR1 DFQATT, CDR2 SNEGSKA (reference sequence). The trim removed 5 bases at V and 4 bases at J, leaving 1 base unmatched. The CDR3 sequence is 12 residues long. This CDR3 reads CSAWTSGETQYF. In DNA form, the CDR3 reads TGCAGTGCTTGGACTAGCGGAGAGACCCAGTACTTC.

This clonotype has a count of ten or more. This rearrangement joins TRBV28 to TRBJ2-7; D may be TRBD1 or TRBD2 (5 bases each). Germline loops: CDR1 MDHEN, CDR2 SYDVKM. The CDR3 extends over 14 amino acids. Trimming shortened V by 6 bases and J by 0 bases, and 12 bases separated the two germline ends. CDR3 in amino acids: CASRTPGPSYEQYF. The CDR3 DNA reads TGTGCCAGCAGGACACCGGGACCCTCCTACGAGCAGTACTTC.

The gene calls are TRBV11-2 and TRBJ2-7; 7 bases map to TRBD2. The CDR3 length is 12 residues. The V gene end was trimmed by 8 bases and the J gene end by 6 bases; junction bases not matched to a gene: 7. CDR1 is SGHAT and CDR2 is FQNNGV in the germline V gene. The CDR3 coding sequence is TGTGCCAGCGGCGACGGACTAGGCGAGCAGTACTTC. It yields the protein CASGDGLGEQYF.

This chain connects TRBV4-2 to TRBJ2-7; D could derive from TRBD1 or TRBD2 (5 bases each). The CDR3 length is 16 residues. Germline assignment: CDR1 LGHNA and CDR2 YNFKEQ. V dropped 2 bases and J dropped 4 bases, with 18 bases sitting between them. This CDR3 is CASSQLTGQEVYEQYF. The CDR3 bases are TGTGCCAGCAGCCAATTAACGGGGCAGGAGGTGTACGAGCAGTACTTC.

This clonotype has more than one count but fewer than ten. This chain links TRBV7-6 with TRBJ1-1; D unclear. This CDR3 spans 13 amino acids. V gave up 5 bases and J gave up 5 bases, with 12 bases separating them. Germline-derived CDR1 and CDR2 are SGHVS and FNYEAQ. The CDR3 is CASSLYKGTEAFF. The CDR3 DNA reads as TGTGCCAGCAGCCTCTACAAAGGGACTGAAGCTTTCTTT.

V usage is TRBV27 and J usage is TRBJ2-7, with 7 bases aligning to TRBD1. With 6 bases clipped from V and 4 bases from J, the junction kept 6 bases outside the gene matches. The germline gives CDR1 MNHEY, CDR2 SMNVEV (reference sequence). This CDR3 contains 13 residues. The CDR3, as DNA: TGTGCCAGCAGCTCCCAGACAGGGTACGAGCAGTACTTC. Its protein is CASSSQTGYEQYF.

As regards this clonotype: A much larger clone differs by one base, so this may be a read error. The chain recombines TRBV28 with TRBJ2-5, with 8 nucleotides matching TRBD2. Germline-derived CDR1 and CDR2 are MDHEN and SYDVKM. This CDR3 comprises 13 residues. CDR3 loop: CASNPTSEEPQYF. As DNA, the CDR3 is TGTGCCAGCAATCCGACTAGCGAAGAGCCCCAGTACTTC.

As concerns this clonotype: This may arise from a read error, as a much more abundant clone is one base away. The chain combines TRBV28 with TRBJ2-3; 10 positions agree with TRBD2. Germline assignment: CDR1 MDHEN and CDR2 SYDVKM. The CDR3 extends over 15 amino acids. V lost 5 bases, J lost 4 bases, and 6 bases stayed unmatched. Here the CDR3 reads CASSPLAGLADTQYF. The CDR3 DNA sequence: TGTGCCAGCAGTCCACTAGCGGGACTCGCAGATACGCAGTATTTT.

This clonotype has at least ten counts. This chain joins TRBV6-5 and TRBJ2-7; D is uncertain. V was pared by 0 bases and J by 6 bases, with 6 bases between. The CDR3 spans 12 residues. The germline gives CDR1 MNHEY, CDR2 SVGAGI. The CDR3 DNA reads TGTGCCAGCAGTTACTCAGGGTCCGAGCAGTACTTC. Encoded protein: CASSYSGSEQYF.

Concerning this clonotype itself: This may arise from a read error, as a much more abundant clone is one base away. This CDR3 is missing its conserved last phenylalanine or tryptophan, likely due to a read error. CDR3 coding DNA: TGTGCCAGCAGCCCCGTACAGGCGTTCCTCACAGATACGCAGTATTCT. Encoded protein: CASSPVQAFLTDTQYS. The chain recombines TRBV7-2 with TRBJ2-3, with D possibly TRBD1 on 5 matching bases. V lost 5 bases and J lost 2, with 17 bases in between. The CDR3 length is 16 residues. In germline, CDR1 is SGHTA, CDR2 FQGNSA.

This clonotype appeared many times. J is TRBJ2-7 and V is TRBV2, with TRBD1 matching over 8 bases. The germline V gene encodes CDR1 SNHLY and CDR2 FYNNEI. The CDR3 totals 13 residues. Unmatched junction bases numbered 4, after V lost 6 bases and J lost 3 bases. CDR3 in amino acids: CASSPGTGYEQYF. CDR3 sequence (DNA): TGTGCCAGCAGCCCAGGGACAGGCTACGAGCAGTACTTC.

This clonotype has just a few counts. The genes are TRBV7-9 and TRBJ2-5; D unresolved. From germline, CDR1 is SEHNR and CDR2 FQNEAQ (reference sequence). The CDR3 runs to 14 residues. Between the trimmed V and J ends, which lost 2 bases and 1 base, there was a span of 8 bases. CDR3 in DNA: TGTGCCAGCAGCTTACCAGCGTCCCAAGAGACCCAGTACTTC. This gives the protein CASSLPASQETQYF.

The gene calls are TRBV29-1 and TRBJ2-5; possibly TRBD2 for D (6 bases). The CDR3 is made up of 11 amino acids. The V gene's germline CDR1 is SQVTM and CDR2 ANQGSEA. The CDR3, as DNA: TGCGGACTAACGGTGAGAGAGACCCAGTACTTC. It is translated as CGLTVRETQYF.

This clonotype has only a few counts. This may come from a read error, since a much larger clone is one base off. The chain recombines TRBV7-9 with TRBJ2-5; 14 nucleotides agree with TRBD2. The germline CDR1 and CDR2 sequences are SEHNR and FQNEAQ (reference sequence). The V gene end was trimmed by 5 bases and the J gene end by 7 bases; junction bases not matched to a gene: 9. There are 16 residues in the CDR3. This CDR3 is CASSPGTSGRGGTQYF. The CDR3 region has the DNA TGTGCCAGCAGCCCAGGGACTAGCGGGAGAGGAGGGACCCAGTACTTC.